A selection of T cell receptor beta chains follows, all from one sample in a study of CD8 T cells in Susac syndrome. A single record per CDR3 protein comes from TCRdb applying MiXCR to the immunoSEQ multiplex PCR reads. The sample shows 250,000 to 300,000 distinct CDR3 sequences, roughly 81% of them seen only once. The sequencing sample was made of CD8+ T cells from PBMCs. Receptors were obtained from a human donor with multiple sclerosis. CDR3s include the opening cysteine and the closing phenylalanine or tryptophan. D genes are given only for firm matches. Clone size is shown for a subset of rows, as once, few, many or a class of expanded clone.

j_call clone_size d_call cdr3_length v_call cdr3_nt cdr3_aa
TRBJ1-1 - - 13 TRBV28 TGTGCCAGCACCCTTGGGGGGGCTACTGAAGCTTTCTTT CASTLGGATEAFF
TRBJ2-1 - TRBD2 15 TRBV10-3 TGTGCCAATCGGGACCCCGGGACTAGTGGAAGCGAGCAGTTCTTC CANRDPGTSGSEQFF
TRBJ2-7 - TRBD2 14 TRBV11-1 TGTGCCAGCAGCTTCGCGGGAGGGCGCTACGAGCAGTACTTC CASSFAGGRYEQYF
TRBJ2-1 - TRBD2 14 TRBV3-1 TGTGCCAGTCGACTAGCGGGAGGTTGGGATGAGCAGTTCTTC CASRLAGGWDEQFF
TRBJ1-1 few TRBD1 15 TRBV3-1 TGTGCCAGCAGCCAAACCGGGACAGGATACACTGAAGCTTTCTTT CASSQTGTGYTEAFF
TRBJ1-5 - - 16 TRBV19 TGTGCCAGTAGTTTCCCCCGGCAGGGGAGCAATCAGCCCCAGCATTTT CASSFPRQGSNQPQHF
TRBJ2-7 - TRBD1 11 TRBV7-9 TGTGCCAGCAGCCGGACAGGCGAGCAGTACTTC CASSRTGEQYF
TRBJ2-1 - - 16 TRBV19 TGTGCCAGTAGTATTTACGGGAGTGGGGCCTACAATGAGCAGTTCTTC CASSIYGSGAYNEQFF
TRBJ2-1 - - 15 TRBV12-5 TGTGCTAGTGGTGAGCCAGGACCCGTGACCAATGAGCAGTTCTTC CASGEPGPVTNEQFF
TRBJ2-7 - TRBD1 15 TRBV27 TGTGCCAGCAGAAAGAAGACAGGGGGCTTCCACGAGCAGTACTTC CASRKKTGGFHEQYF
TRBJ1-2 - - 17 TRBV7-9 TGTGCCAGCAGCTCCGTTGAAGGGAGACTTATGGAGAATGGCTACACCTTC CASSSVEGRLMENGYTF
TRBJ2-5 - - 15 TRBV19 TGTGCCAGTAGTCTGGACAGGGAGGGCCAAGAGACCCAGTACTTC CASSLDREGQETQYF
TRBJ2-1 - - 15 TRBV28 TGTGCCAGCAGTTTGGGAGTCTCTGTGTGGGATGAGCAGTTCTTC CASSLGVSVWDEQFF
TRBJ1-1 - - 12 TRBV30 TGTGCCTGGGCCCCGGGACACCCTGAAGCTTTCTTT CAWAPGHPEAFF
TRBJ2-1 - - 13 TRBV12-3/TRBV12-4 TGTGCCAGCATGTCCGAGGCAGGGAATGAGCAGTTCTTC CASMSEAGNEQFF
TRBJ2-7 - - 14 TRBV20-1 TGCAGTGCTAGAGTCCTTTTTGACGCCTACGAGCAGTACTTC CSARVLFDAYEQYF
TRBJ2-1 - TRBD2 17 TRBV11-2 TGTGCCAGCAGCCCCGGAGCTAGCGGGAGGTTCTACAATGAGCAGTTCTTC CASSPGASGRFYNEQFF
TRBJ2-7 - TRBD2 17 TRBV27 TGTGCCAGCAGTTTTTGGTCTAGCGGGGGAGTGCTCTACGAGCAGTACTTC CASSFWSSGGVLYEQYF
TRBJ2-7 - TRBD1 15 TRBV15 TGTGCCACCAGCAGGGGGTCGACAGGGTCCTACGAGCAGTACTTC CATSRGSTGSYEQYF
TRBJ2-1 - - 20 TRBV28 TGTGCCAGCAGTTTGAGGGGACTGAGGTTGCGCGAGAGCTCCTACAATGAGCAGTTCTTC CASSLRGLRLRESSYNEQFF
TRBJ2-3 - TRBD1 16 TRBV9 TGTGCCAGCAGCACTCGGGAAGGGGGCGTCACAGATACGCAGTATTTT CASSTREGGVTDTQYF
TRBJ2-1 - - 15 TRBV5-1 TGCGCCAGCAGCTTGGGGTCTCCGCATGATTCTGAGCAGTTCTTC CASSLGSPHDSEQFF
TRBJ2-1 once TRBD2 18 TRBV20-1 TGCAGTGCTAGAGATTTTACAGGACTAGCGGGCTCCTACAATGAGCAGTTCTTC CSARDFTGLAGSYNEQFF
TRBJ1-2 - - 11 TRBV29-1 TGCAGCGTGAGGGCCCGGTATGGCTACACCTTC CSVRARYGYTF
TRBJ1-4 once - 15 TRBV4-1 TGCGCCAGCAGCCAAGTAATTGCAACTAATGAAAAACTGTTTTTT CASSQVIATNEKLFF
TRBJ2-7 - - 13 TRBV19 TGTGCCAGTAGTATAACAGGGACCTACGAGCAGTACTTC CASSITGTYEQYF
TRBJ1-2 - TRBD1 15 TRBV2 TGTGCCAGCAGTGAAGAGAATCAGGGGGCAGTCGGCTACACCTTC CASSEENQGAVGYTF
TRBJ2-1 - - 15 TRBV10-3 TGTGCCATCAGTGAGTCGAACCTACGGCCTGGTGAGCAGTTCTTC CAISESNLRPGEQFF
TRBJ1-1 - - 11 TRBV2 TGTGCCAGCAAAGGAAGGTCTGAAGCTTTCTTT CASKGRSEAFF
TRBJ1-2 once - 13 TRBV2 TGTGCCAGACCAGGGGAGGCAGGCTATGGCTACACCTTC CARPGEAGYGYTF